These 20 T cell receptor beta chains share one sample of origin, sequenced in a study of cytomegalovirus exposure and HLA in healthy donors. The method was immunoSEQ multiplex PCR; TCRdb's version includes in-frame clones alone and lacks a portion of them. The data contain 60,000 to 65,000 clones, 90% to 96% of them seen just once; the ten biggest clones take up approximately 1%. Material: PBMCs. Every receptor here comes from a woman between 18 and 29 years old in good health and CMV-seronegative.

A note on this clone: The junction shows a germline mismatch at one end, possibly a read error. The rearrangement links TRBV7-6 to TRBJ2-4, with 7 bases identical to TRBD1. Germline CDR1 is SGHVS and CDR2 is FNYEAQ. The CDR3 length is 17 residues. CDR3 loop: CGSSPRAGGPSVDIQYF. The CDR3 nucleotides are TGTGGCAGCAGCCCCCGGGCAGGGGGACCCTCTGTGGACATTCAGTACTTC.

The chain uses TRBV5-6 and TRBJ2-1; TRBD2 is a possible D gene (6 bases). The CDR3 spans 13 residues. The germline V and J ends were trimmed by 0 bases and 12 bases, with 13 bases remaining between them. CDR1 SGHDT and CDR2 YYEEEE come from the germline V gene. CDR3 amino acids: CASSLERAQGQFF. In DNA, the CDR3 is TGTGCCAGCAGCTTGGAGCGGGCGCAGGGGCAGTTCTTC.

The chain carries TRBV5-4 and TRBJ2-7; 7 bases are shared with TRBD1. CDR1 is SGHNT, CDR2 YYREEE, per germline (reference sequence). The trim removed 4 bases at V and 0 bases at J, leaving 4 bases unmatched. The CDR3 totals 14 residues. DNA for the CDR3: TGTGCCAGCAGCCCCAAGGGGGCCTCCTACGAGCAGTACTTC. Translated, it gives CASSPKGASYEQYF.

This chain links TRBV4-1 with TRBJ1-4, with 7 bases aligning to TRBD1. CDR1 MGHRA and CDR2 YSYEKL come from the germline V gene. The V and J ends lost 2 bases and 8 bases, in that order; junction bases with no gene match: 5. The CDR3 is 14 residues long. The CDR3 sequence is CASSQRGRGEKLFF. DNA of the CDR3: TGCGCCAGCAGCCAAAGGGGGCGTGGGGAAAAACTGTTTTTT.

The CDR3 sequence: CASSPNTGTASHGELFF. The CDR3 DNA follows: TGTGCCAGCAGCCCAAACACCGGGACAGCTAGCCACGGGGAGCTGTTTTTT. The rearrangement uses TRBV4-2 and TRBJ2-2; 7 bases agree with TRBD1. Germline CDR1 and CDR2: LGHNA and YNFKEQ. Trimming cost V 4 bases and J 7 bases; bases outside gene matches: 15. There are 17 residues in the CDR3.

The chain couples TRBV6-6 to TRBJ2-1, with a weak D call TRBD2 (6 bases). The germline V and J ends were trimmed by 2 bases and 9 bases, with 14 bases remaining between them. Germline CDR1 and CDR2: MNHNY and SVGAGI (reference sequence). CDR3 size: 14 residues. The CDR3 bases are TGTGCCAGCAGTTACGACGGGAGCGGTGGTGAGCAGTTCTTC. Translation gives CASSYDGSGGEQFF.

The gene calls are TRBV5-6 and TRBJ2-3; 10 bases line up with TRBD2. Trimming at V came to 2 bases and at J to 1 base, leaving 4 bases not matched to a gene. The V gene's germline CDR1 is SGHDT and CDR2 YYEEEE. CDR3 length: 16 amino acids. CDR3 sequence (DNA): TGTGCCAGCAGCTTCTTTGGACTAGCGGGCACAGATACGCAGTATTTT. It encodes CASSFFGLAGTDTQYF.

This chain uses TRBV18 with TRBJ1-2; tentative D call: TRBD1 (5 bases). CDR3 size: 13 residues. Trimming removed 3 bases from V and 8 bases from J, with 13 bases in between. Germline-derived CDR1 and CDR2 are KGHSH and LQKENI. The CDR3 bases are TGTGCCAGCTCACCCCGCGGGGGGTTAGGCTACACCTTC. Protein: CASSPRGGLGYTF.

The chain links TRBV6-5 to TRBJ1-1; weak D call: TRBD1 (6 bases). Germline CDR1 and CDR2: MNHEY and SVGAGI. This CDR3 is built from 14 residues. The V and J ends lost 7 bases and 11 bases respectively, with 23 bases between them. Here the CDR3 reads CASTERGRGGGAFF. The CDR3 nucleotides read TGTGCCAGCACCGAGCGGGGCAGGGGCGGTGGGGCTTTCTTT.

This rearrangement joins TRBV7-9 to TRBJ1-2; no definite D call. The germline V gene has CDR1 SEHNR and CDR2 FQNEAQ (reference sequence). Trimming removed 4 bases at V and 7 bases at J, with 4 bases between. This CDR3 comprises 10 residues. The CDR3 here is CASSSGGYTF. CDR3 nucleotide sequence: TGTGCCAGCAGCTCAGGTGGCTACACCTTC.

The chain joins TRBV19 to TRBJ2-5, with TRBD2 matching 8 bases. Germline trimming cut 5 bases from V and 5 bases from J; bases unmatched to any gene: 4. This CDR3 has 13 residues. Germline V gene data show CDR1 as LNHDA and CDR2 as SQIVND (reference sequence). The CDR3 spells CASSPRGGETQYF. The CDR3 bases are TGTGCCAGTAGTCCCCGGGGGGGGGAGACCCAGTACTTC.

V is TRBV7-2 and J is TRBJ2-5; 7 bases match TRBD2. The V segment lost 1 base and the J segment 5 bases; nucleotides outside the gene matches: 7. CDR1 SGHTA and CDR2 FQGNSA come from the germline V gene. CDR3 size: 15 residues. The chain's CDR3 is CASSLGGVGGETQYF. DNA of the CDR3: TGTGCCAGCAGCTTAGGGGGAGTGGGGGGGGAGACCCAGTACTTC. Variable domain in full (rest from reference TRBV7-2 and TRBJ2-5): GAGVSQSPSNKVTEKGKDVELRCDPISGHTALYWYRQSLGQGLEFLIYFQGNSAPDKSGLPSDRFSAERTGGSVSTLTIQRTQQEDSAVYLCASSLGGVGGETQYFGPGTRLLVL.

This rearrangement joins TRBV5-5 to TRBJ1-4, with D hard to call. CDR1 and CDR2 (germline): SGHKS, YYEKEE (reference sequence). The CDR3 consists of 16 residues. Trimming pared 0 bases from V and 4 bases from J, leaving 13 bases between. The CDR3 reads CASSLGNRTDNEKLFF. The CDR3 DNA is TGTGCCAGCAGCTTGGGAAACAGAACTGATAATGAAAAACTGTTTTTT.

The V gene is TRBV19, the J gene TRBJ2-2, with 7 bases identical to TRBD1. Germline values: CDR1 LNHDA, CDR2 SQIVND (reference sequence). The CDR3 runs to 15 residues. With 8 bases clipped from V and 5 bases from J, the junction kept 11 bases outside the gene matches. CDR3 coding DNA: TGTGCCAGTTCTACCCGGGACAGATGGACCGGGGAGCTGTTTTTT. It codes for CASSTRDRWTGELFF.

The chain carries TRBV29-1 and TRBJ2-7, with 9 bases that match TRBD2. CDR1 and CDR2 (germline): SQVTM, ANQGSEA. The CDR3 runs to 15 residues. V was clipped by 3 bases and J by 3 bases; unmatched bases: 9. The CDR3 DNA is TGCAGCGTTGATCGGAGCAGCGGGGGGAGCTACGAGCAGTACTTC. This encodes CSVDRSSGGSYEQYF.

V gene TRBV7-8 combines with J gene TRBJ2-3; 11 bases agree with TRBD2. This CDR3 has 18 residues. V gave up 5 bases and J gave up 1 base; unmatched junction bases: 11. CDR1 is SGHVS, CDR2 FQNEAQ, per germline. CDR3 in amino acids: CASSPSLAGGPRTDTQYF. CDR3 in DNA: TGTGCCAGCAGCCCCAGCCTAGCGGGGGGTCCGCGCACAGATACGCAGTATTTT.

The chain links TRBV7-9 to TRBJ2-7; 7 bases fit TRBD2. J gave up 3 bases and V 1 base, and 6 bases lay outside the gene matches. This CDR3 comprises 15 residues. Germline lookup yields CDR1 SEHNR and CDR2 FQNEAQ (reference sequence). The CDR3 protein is CASSLGAGTNYEQYF. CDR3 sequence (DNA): TGTGCCAGCAGCTTAGGGGCGGGGACTAACTACGAGCAGTACTTC.

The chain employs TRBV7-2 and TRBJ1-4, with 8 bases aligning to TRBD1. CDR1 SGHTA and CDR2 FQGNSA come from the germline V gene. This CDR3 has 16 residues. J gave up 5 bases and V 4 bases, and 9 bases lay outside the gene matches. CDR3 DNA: TGTGCCAGCAGCTCCGGGCGCGGGACAGGCAATGAAAAACTGTTTTTT. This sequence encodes CASSSGRGTGNEKLFF.

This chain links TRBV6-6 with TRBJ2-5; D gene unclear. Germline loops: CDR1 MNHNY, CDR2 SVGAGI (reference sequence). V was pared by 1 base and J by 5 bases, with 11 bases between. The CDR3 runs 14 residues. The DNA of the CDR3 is TGTGCCAGCAGTTACTGGCTCGCGGCGGAGACCCAGTACTTC. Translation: CASSYWLAAETQYF.

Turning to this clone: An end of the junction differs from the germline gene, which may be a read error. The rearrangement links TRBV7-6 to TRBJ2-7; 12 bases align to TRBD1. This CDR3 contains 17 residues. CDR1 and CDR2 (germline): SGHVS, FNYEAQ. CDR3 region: CGSSLGPGGQGAAEQYF. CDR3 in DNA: TGTGGCAGCAGCTTAGGTCCCGGGGGACAGGGGGCAGCCGAGCAGTACTTC.